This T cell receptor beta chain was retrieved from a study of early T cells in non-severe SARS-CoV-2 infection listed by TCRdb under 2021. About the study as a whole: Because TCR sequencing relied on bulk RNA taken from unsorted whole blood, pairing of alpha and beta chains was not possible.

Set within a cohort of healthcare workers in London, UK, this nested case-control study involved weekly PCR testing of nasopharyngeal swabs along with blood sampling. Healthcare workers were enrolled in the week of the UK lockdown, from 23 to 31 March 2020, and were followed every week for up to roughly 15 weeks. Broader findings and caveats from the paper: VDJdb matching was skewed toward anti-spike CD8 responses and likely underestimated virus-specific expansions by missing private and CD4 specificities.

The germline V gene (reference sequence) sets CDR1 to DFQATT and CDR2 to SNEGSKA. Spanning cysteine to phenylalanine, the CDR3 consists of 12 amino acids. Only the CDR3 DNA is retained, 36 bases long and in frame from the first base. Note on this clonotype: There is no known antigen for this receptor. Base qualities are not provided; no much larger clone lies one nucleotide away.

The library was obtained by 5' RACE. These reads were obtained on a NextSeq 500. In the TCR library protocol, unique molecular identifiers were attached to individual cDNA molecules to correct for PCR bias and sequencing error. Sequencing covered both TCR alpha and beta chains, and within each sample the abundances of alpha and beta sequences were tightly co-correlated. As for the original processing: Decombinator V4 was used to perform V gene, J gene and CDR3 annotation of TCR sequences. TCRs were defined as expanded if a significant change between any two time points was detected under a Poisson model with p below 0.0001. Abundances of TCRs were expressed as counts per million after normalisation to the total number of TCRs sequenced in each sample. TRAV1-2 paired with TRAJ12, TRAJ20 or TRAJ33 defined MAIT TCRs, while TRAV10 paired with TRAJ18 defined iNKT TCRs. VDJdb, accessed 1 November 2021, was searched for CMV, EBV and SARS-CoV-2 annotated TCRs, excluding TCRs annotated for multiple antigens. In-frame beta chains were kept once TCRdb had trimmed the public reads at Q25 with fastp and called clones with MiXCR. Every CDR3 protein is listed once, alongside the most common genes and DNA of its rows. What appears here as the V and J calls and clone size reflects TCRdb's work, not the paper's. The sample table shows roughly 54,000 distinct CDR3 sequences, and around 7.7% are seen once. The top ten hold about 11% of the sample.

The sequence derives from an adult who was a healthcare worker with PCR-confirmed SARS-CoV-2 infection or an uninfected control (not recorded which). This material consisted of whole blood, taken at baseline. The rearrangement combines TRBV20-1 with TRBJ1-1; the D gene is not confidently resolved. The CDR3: CSPVGMNTEAFF. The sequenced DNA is TGCAGCCCGGTGGGGATGAACACTGAAGCTTTCTTT.